Listed below are T cell receptor beta chains from one sample, sequenced in a study of blood T cells in healthy people across ages. TCRdb reprocessed the 5' RACE reads with MiXCR, giving one entry per CDR3 protein. Of fewer than 2,000,000 distinct CDR3 sequences in the sample, around 42% were seen once. Sequenced sample: blood. All receptors come from a human donor in good health. CDR3s leave out the opening cysteine and the closing phenylalanine or tryptophan. D genes are given only for firm matches.

ATSDSGTGDHQPQH	14	TRBD1	TRBV24-1	TRBJ1-5
SAGLSRDRVAGLKAF	15	TRBD1	TRBV20-1	TRBJ1-1
SASSISSTGTQY	12	.	TRBV20-1	TRBJ2-3
ASRFEPVSNQPQH	13	.	TRBV2	TRBJ1-5
ASSVSARLGAYEQY	14	.	TRBV2	TRBJ2-7
ASTAGPSTDTQY	12	.	TRBV7-9	TRBJ2-3
ASSRLLGLAGGWNNEQF	17	TRBD2	TRBV5-6	TRBJ2-1
ASRGGPSYNEQF	12	.	TRBV6-1	TRBJ2-1
ASSQELAGGPYEQF	14	TRBD2	TRBV4-3	TRBJ2-1
ASSSQGRSTEAF	12	.	TRBV7-2	TRBJ1-1
ASSRNRVSYGYT	12	.	TRBV7-9	TRBJ1-2
ASSPSGGAEQF	11	TRBD2	TRBV5-1	TRBJ2-1
ASTYAVGATNEKLF	14	.	TRBV11-2	TRBJ1-4
ASSRGTDNYGYT	12	.	TRBV7-2	TRBJ1-2
ASSLGTGYSGTNVLT	15	TRBD1	TRBV5-1	TRBJ2-6
ASSEGQTKNIQY	12	.	TRBV2	TRBJ2-4
ASSLTFRSTQY	11	.	TRBV5-1	TRBJ2-3
ASSEGGGAYNEQF	13	TRBD2	TRBV6-1	TRBJ2-1
ASREDLNTEAF	11	.	TRBV6-1	TRBJ1-1
ASSIRTLQETQY	12	.	TRBV2	.
ASSQDIVQTRHNEQF	15	.	TRBV4-3	TRBJ2-1
ASNAGTPTDTQY	12	.	TRBV12-3/TRBV12-4	TRBJ2-3
ASSLARGIGETQY	13	.	TRBV7-2	TRBJ2-5
ANSLRTGYNEKLF	13	.	TRBV11-2	TRBJ1-4
ASSSQGASTDMQY	13	TRBD1	TRBV12-3/TRBV12-4	TRBJ2-3
SARAGRGWGPLGSPLH	16	.	TRBV20-1	TRBJ1-6
ASSTDRVNGYT	11	TRBD1	TRBV7-2	TRBJ1-2
ASSQAPSRSYEQY	13	.	TRBV7-2	TRBJ2-7
ASSVPGEGIEKLF	13	.	TRBV11-2	TRBJ1-4
ASSAWGGADYGYT	13	.	TRBV9	TRBJ1-2
ASSPLGDRYNEQF	13	TRBD1	TRBV5-5	TRBJ2-1
ASTPWEDGYT	10	.	TRBV7-9	TRBJ1-2
ASSLTYNPADTQY	13	.	TRBV4-1	TRBJ2-3
ASSFQRGVEETQY	13	TRBD2	TRBV18	TRBJ2-5
SAAGGFVGELF	11	TRBD1	TRBV29-1	TRBJ2-2
SAHIDRKTQY	10	.	TRBV20-1	.
ASSPSGQGSDGCT	13	TRBD1	TRBV9	TRBJ1-2
ASIDRVGNKDQY	12	TRBD1	TRBV2	TRBJ2-5
ASSPDRRRQPQH	12	.	TRBV7-6	TRBJ1-5
ASSIQGGGETQY	12	.	TRBV13	TRBJ2-5
ASSQLRGVSYEQY	13	.	TRBV5-5	TRBJ2-7
ASSTQASSYEQY	12	.	TRBV4-2	TRBJ2-7
ASSPPSITDTQY	12	.	TRBV18	TRBJ2-3
SAMVGGINEQF	11	.	TRBV20-1	TRBJ2-1
ASSQDPDSFGFEQY	14	.	TRBV3-1	TRBJ2-7
ASSSQRNYT	9	.	TRBV12-3/TRBV12-4	TRBJ1-2
ATSDFNSKAGGLHEQF	16	TRBD2	TRBV24-1	TRBJ2-1
ASSVNGLVYEQY	12	.	TRBV7-2	TRBJ2-7
SAVKDSNTEAF	11	.	TRBV20-1	TRBJ1-1
ASSPLAGGRAKNIQY	15	TRBD2	TRBV5-6	TRBJ2-4
ASRQQGALREPQH	13	TRBD1	TRBV4-1	TRBJ1-5
SVEDVTSIDFQY	12	.	TRBV29-1	TRBJ2-4
RPGVIYGYT	9	.	TRBV20-1	TRBJ1-2
SVHPGGGRTDTQY	13	.	TRBV29-1	TRBJ2-3
ASSYAGDPPYNEQF	14	TRBD2	TRBV6-2/TRBV6-3	TRBJ2-1
ASSQFFVVHYEQY	13	.	TRBV28	TRBJ2-7
SAGGVSSYNEQF	12	.	TRBV20-1	TRBJ2-1
ASSLVWDRGETQY	13	TRBD1	TRBV7-2	TRBJ2-5